This TCR beta chain was sequenced for a study of T-cell reconstitution after alpha-beta-depleted transplantation in children. V was shortened by 6 bases and J by 0 bases, with 12 bases between the two germline ends. CDR3 length equals 15 residues. Germline V CDR1 and CDR2: MNHNS, SASEGT. TCRbeta library preparation incorporated unique molecular identifiers. TCRdb reprocessed the PCR reads via MiXCR and lists one record per CDR3 protein. The data hold a few hundred thousand distinct CDR3 sequences, with around 16% observed a single time. This clonotype was detected a few times. The clonotype comes from a human donor who donated a stem cell graft to a child with acute lymphoblastic leukemia. The gene calls are TRBV6-1 and TRBJ1-5; tentative D call: TRBD1 (6 bases). The sequencing here drew on PBMCs from the stem cell graft donor, taken from the stem cell graft. The CDR3 nucleotides read TGTGCCAGCAGCCCGGGGACATATAGCAATCAGCCCCAGCATTTT. Encoded protein: CASSPGTYSNQPQHF.